Listed here is a single TCR beta chain. Antigen specificity is unknown. CDR1 is SEHNR and CDR2 is FQNEAQ in the germline V gene (reference sequence). Trimming removed 0 bases from V and 0 bases from J, with 9 bases in between. This CDR3 is 15 amino acids long. The record originates from a study of identical twins. Broader study findings: Researchers reported weaker excess twin sharing in beta out-of-frame sequences.

A single record per CDR3 protein comes from TCRdb applying MiXCR to the 5' RACE reads. Here the sample spans approximately 500,000 distinct CDR3 sequences, roughly 24% being singletons. This same sample was also part of a study on T cells expressing NK-cell markers. That publication notes: HCMV seropositivity marked seven of the eight sequenced donors; one was seronegative. What restricted sorting to alpha-beta TCR T cells in several experiments was an anti-gamma-delta TCR antibody. The CD3+CD56-NKG2C+ fraction of a handful of donors was also led by these clonotypes.

The chain couples TRBV7-9 to TRBJ2-7; a weak D match, TRBD1 (6 bases). Sequencing was done on a sample of CD4+ T cells sorted from blood. The receptor's source is a woman aged 18-30 years in good health. The CDR3 spells CASSLADRFSYEQYF. CDR3 nucleotide sequence: TGTGCCAGCAGCTTAGCAGACAGGTTCTCCTACGAGCAGTACTTC.